What follows are 2 T cell receptor beta chains derived from one specimen sequenced in a study of shared clonotypes between healthy human individuals (dated by TCRdb to 2020 to 2021). Receptor libraries were prepared by the immunoSEQ multiplex PCR assay. TCRdb carries this immuneACCESS record with in-frame sequences only. Its versions omit some clonotypes, under half of them owing to an unresolved V gene in the studies checked, with the rest unexplained. Across this sample there are 2 million to 3 million clones, with roughly 93% seen only once. The ten largest make up more than 0.35% of the sample. The specimen was naive CD4+ T cells from PBMCs. The cell subset or site label of this sample denotes: CD45RA+ positively selected. The receptors were sampled from a man younger than 35 in good health. Some clones in this sample may be carry-over from other donors' samples.

The genes are TRBV5-1 and TRBJ1-5, with TRBD1 matching 9 bases. The CDR3 is 15 amino acids. V trimming: 4 bases; J trimming: 3 bases; junction bases outside the gene matches: 5. From germline, CDR1 is SGHRS and CDR2 YFSETQ. The CDR3 reads CASSAGQGFNQPQHF. Here the CDR3 DNA reads TGCGCCAGCAGCGCCGGACAGGGGTTCAATCAGCCCCAGCATTTT.

The rearrangement joins TRBV19 to TRBJ2-3; 7 positions agree with TRBD1. Germline lookup yields CDR1 LNHDA and CDR2 SQIVND (reference sequence). This CDR3 comprises 15 residues. Trimming took 6 bases from V and 3 from J; bases not matched to a gene: 9. The CDR3 DNA sequence: TGTGCCAGTAGGACTCACAAACAGGGGACAGATACGCAGTATTTT. Protein product: CASRTHKQGTDTQYF.